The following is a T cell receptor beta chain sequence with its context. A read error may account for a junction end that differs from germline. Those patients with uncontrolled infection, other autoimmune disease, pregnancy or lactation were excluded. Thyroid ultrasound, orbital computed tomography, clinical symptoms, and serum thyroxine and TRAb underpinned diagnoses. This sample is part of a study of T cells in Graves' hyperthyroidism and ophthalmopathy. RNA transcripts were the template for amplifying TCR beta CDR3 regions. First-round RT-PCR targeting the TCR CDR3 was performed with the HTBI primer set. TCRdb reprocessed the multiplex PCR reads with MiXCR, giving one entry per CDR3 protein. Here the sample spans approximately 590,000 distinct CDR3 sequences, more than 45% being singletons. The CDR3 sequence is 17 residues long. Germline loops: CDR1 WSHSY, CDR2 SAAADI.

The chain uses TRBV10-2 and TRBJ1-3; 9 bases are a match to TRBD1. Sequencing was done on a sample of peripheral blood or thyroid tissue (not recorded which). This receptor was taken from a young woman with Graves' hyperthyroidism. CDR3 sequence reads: CASSDWDRAFSGSTIYF. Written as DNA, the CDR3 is TGCGCCAGCAGTGATTGGGACAGGGCTTTCTCTGGAAGCACCATATATTTT.